Listed here are 30 T cell receptor beta chains from one sample, sequenced in a study of shared clonotypes between healthy human individuals. Sequenced by immunoSEQ multiplex PCR; TCRdb stores in-frame clones only, minus some. The table has 2 million to 2.5 million clones, just under 95% seen once. Material: naive CD4+ T cells from PBMCs. As to subset: CD45RA+ positively selected. The receptors stem from a man aged 18 to 30 in good health. Some clones in this sample may be carry-over from other donors' samples.

V is TRBV7-2 and J is TRBJ1-1; D perhaps matches TRBD1 (6 bases). V was cut by 5 bases and J by 5 bases, with 15 bases left in between. CDR1 SGHTA and CDR2 FQGNSA come from the germline V gene. The CDR3 runs 14 residues. This CDR3 is CASSPAGVRTEAFF. For the CDR3, the DNA is TGTGCCAGCAGCCCGGCAGGGGTAAGGACTGAAGCTTTCTTT.

The chain recombines TRBV5-1 with TRBJ2-3; TRBD2 matches 10 bases. V was pared by 0 bases and J by 4 bases, with 5 bases of the junction left unmatched. The CDR3 is 16 residues long. Germline V CDR1 and CDR2: SGHRS, YFSETQ. The CDR3 coding sequence is TGCGCCAGCAGCTTGGGACACCTAGCGGGAGCAGATACGCAGTATTTT. This sequence encodes CASSLGHLAGADTQYF.

CDR3 sequence (DNA): TGTGCCAGCAGCCAATTGGGTTTAGAGACCCAGTACTTC. Translated: CASSQLGLETQYF. V gene TRBV4-2 combines with J gene TRBJ2-5; D uncertain. The CDR3 spans 13 residues. CDR1 LGHNA and CDR2 YNFKEQ come from the germline V gene. The V gene lost 2 bases and the J gene lost 4 bases, with 8 bases spanning the gap.

The chain carries TRBV11-3 and TRBJ1-5; a weak D match, TRBD1 (6 bases). This CDR3 region has 16 residues. Germline CDR1 is SGHNT and CDR2 is YENEEA. Trimming stripped 4 bases from V and 7 bases from J, with 20 bases between. The CDR3 protein is CASSSCYRQAWQPQHF. The CDR3 region has the DNA TGTGCCAGCAGCTCCTGTTATCGACAGGCGTGGCAGCCCCAGCATTTT.

V usage is TRBV28 and J usage is TRBJ2-7, with TRBD2 identical over 14 bases. Per the germline V gene, CDR1 is MDHEN and CDR2 is SYDVKM. CDR3 length: 15 amino acids. V shed 7 bases and J 5 bases; nucleotides not matched to a gene: 7. The CDR3 protein is CASNPGLAGVNEQYF. In nucleotides, the CDR3 is TGTGCCAGCAACCCGGGACTAGCGGGAGTCAACGAGCAGTACTTC.

This chain links TRBV18 with TRBJ2-3, with D unclear. With 6 bases removed from V and 6 bases from J, the gap between germline ends came to 19 bases. The germline CDR1 and CDR2 sequences are KGHSH and LQKENI. The CDR3 runs 15 residues. The CDR3 region is CASSDRLISRDTQYF. Written as DNA, the CDR3 is TGTGCCAGCTCCGACCGTCTCATTTCGAGGGATACGCAGTATTTT.

The chain joins TRBV6-1 to TRBJ1-2; D call uncertain. CDR1 and CDR2 (germline): MNHNS, SASEGT. The length of the CDR3 is 13 residues. Trimming took off 3 bases at V and 4 bases at J, with 9 bases between the two ends. Here the CDR3 reads CASSDSLSYGYTF. CDR3 bases: TGTGCCAGCAGTGACAGCCTAAGCTATGGCTACACCTTC.

V usage is TRBV10-2 and J usage is TRBJ1-1; a possible D gene is TRBD1 (5 bases). Trimming removed 3 bases at V and 9 bases at J, with 14 bases between. Germline-derived CDR1 and CDR2 are WSHSY and SAAADI. This CDR3 is 13 amino acids long. The CDR3 loop reads CASSDLRGDKAFF. CDR3 nucleotides: TGCGCCAGCAGTGACCTACGAGGGGATAAAGCTTTCTTT.

V usage is TRBV30 and J usage is TRBJ2-5; 10 bases map to TRBD2. Per the germline V gene, CDR1 is GTSNPN and CDR2 is SVGIG (reference sequence). J lost 1 base, V lost 4 bases, and 3 bases had no gene match. The length of the CDR3 is 14 residues. CDR3 region: CAWTWTSGQETQYF. The CDR3 bases are TGTGCCTGGACCTGGACTAGCGGCCAAGAGACCCAGTACTTC.

The gene calls are TRBV19 and TRBJ2-3; 13 nucleotides match TRBD2. This CDR3 region has 16 residues. V lost 7 bases and J lost 4; bases outside the gene matches: 8. The germline CDR1 and CDR2 sequences are LNHDA and SQIVND (reference sequence). CDR3 bases: TGTGCCAGTACAAGGACTAGCGGGAGTGTAGCAGATACGCAGTATTTT. Its protein is CASTRTSGSVADTQYF.

This clone came up once. V gene TRBV6-5 combines with J gene TRBJ1-2; D gene ambiguous. The V and J ends lost 0 bases and 4 bases respectively, with 15 bases between them. This CDR3 region has 16 residues. Germline lookup yields CDR1 MNHEY and CDR2 SVGAGI. CDR3 coding DNA: TGTGCCAGCAGTTACTCGATTAACGTCGGAACCTATGGCTACACCTTC. It yields the protein CASSYSINVGTYGYTF.

This sequence joins TRBV27 and TRBJ1-2; TRBD1 might be the D (6 bases). The V end was cut by 5 bases, the J end by 4 bases, with 17 bases between. The CDR3 is 15 residues long. Per the germline V gene, CDR1 is MNHEY and CDR2 is SMNVEV (reference sequence). The CDR3 sequence: CASSPTGLSGYGYTF. The CDR3 bases are TGTGCCAGCAGTCCAACAGGGTTATCTGGCTATGGCTACACCTTC.

Of note for this clone: This sample includes further DNA sequences coding for the same CDR3. The gene calls are TRBV7-2 and TRBJ2-3, with TRBD1 matching 7 bases. The ends lost 1 base at V and 0 bases at J; junction bases unmatched: 4. The CDR3 spans 16 residues. Per germline, CDR1 SGHTA and CDR2 FQGNSA. CDR3 loop: CASSLVGGSSTDTQYF. The DNA of the CDR3 is TGTGCCAGCAGCTTAGTAGGGGGCAGTAGCACAGATACGCAGTATTTT. Drawing the rest from reference TRBV7-2 and TRBJ2-3, the complete variable domain is GAGVSQSPSNKVTEKGKDVELRCDPISGHTALYWYRQSLGQGLEFLIYFQGNSAPDKSGLPSDRFSAERTGGSVSTLTIQRTQQEDSAVYLCASSLVGGSSTDTQYFGPGTRLTVL.

The chain is built from TRBV7-9 and TRBJ1-2, with D perhaps TRBD1 (5 bases). Deletions cut 5 bases from V and 0 bases from J, with 10 bases between. The CDR3 is 14 amino acids. Germline CDR1 and CDR2: SEHNR and FQNEAQ (reference sequence). The CDR3 sequence: CASSRDGANYGYTF. In DNA, the CDR3 is TGTGCCAGCAGCAGGGACGGTGCTAACTATGGCTACACCTTC.

About this clone: Within the sample, other DNA sequences also encode this same CDR3. The V and J genes are TRBV5-1 and TRBJ2-2; no reliable D call. The length of the CDR3 is 15 residues. V gave up 0 bases and J gave up 0 bases, with 6 bases separating them. Germline lookup yields CDR1 SGHRS and CDR2 YFSETQ. CDR3 in DNA: TGCGCCAGCAGCTTGGGGGCAGCGAACACCGGGGAGCTGTTTTTT. Its translation is CASSLGAANTGELFF. Full variable domain (outside the CDR3, taken from reference TRBV5-1 and TRBJ2-2): KAGVTQTPRYLIKTRGQQVTLSCSPISGHRSVSWYQQTPGQGLQFLFEYFSETQRNKGNFPGRFSGRQFSNSRSEMNVSTLELGDSALYLCASSLGAANTGELFFGEGSRLTVL.

V usage is TRBV6-5 and J usage is TRBJ2-7; 10 bases line up with TRBD2. J gave up 1 base and V 7 bases, and 4 bases lay outside the gene matches. There are 14 residues in the CDR3. Germline loops: CDR1 MNHEY, CDR2 SVGAGI. The CDR3 DNA reads as TGTGCCAGCAAAAGGACTAGCGGTTCCTACGAGCAGTACTTC. Encoded protein: CASKRTSGSYEQYF.

This chain connects TRBV28 to TRBJ1-2, with 7 bases matching TRBD1. The CDR3 has 16 amino acids. With V trimmed by 6 bases and J by 4 bases, 14 bases remained unmatched. Germline assignment: CDR1 MDHEN and CDR2 SYDVKM. CDR3 coding DNA: TGTGCCAGCAGGCGGGGACCGGGGGACAGCAGCTATGGCTACACCTTC. It is translated as CASRRGPGDSSYGYTF.

The chain joins TRBV5-1 to TRBJ2-5; 12 bases map to TRBD1. The CDR3 length is 16 residues. Trimming at V came to 4 bases and at J to 5 bases, leaving 9 bases not matched to a gene. Germline lookup yields CDR1 SGHRS and CDR2 YFSETQ. The CDR3 region is CASSLTGTGGPETQYF. The DNA of the CDR3 is TGCGCCAGCAGCCTTACCGGGACAGGGGGCCCCGAGACCCAGTACTTC. Complete variable domain (other parts from reference TRBV5-1 and TRBJ2-5): KAGVTQTPRYLIKTRGQQVTLSCSPISGHRSVSWYQQTPGQGLQFLFEYFSETQRNKGNFPGRFSGRQFSNSRSEMNVSTLELGDSALYLCASSLTGTGGPETQYFGPGTRLLVL.

The chain uses TRBV6-1 and TRBJ2-5, with D hard to call. The V end was cut by 6 bases, the J end by 0 bases, with 14 bases between. The CDR3 is made up of 15 amino acids. Germline V gene data show CDR1 as MNHNS and CDR2 as SASEGT. CDR3 coding DNA: TGTGCCAGCAGCTGGACGGCGACGTACCAAGAGACCCAGTACTTC. This codes for CASSWTATYQETQYF.

V and J are TRBV7-3 and TRBJ2-3; 7 bases map to TRBD2. This CDR3 comprises 14 residues. Per germline, CDR1 SGHTA and CDR2 FQGTGA. The J segment lost 6 bases and the V segment lost 5 bases, leaving 8 bases of the junction unmatched. The CDR3 DNA reads as TGTGCCAGCAGCCCAAGCGGGGCAGACGATACGCAGTATTTT. Amino acid sequence: CASSPSGADDTQYF.

J is TRBJ1-1 and V is TRBV7-8; possible D gene TRBD1, 5 bases. The CDR3 has 16 amino acids. Germline V gene lookup returns CDR1 SGHVS and CDR2 FQNEAQ. V shed 5 bases and J shed 6 bases, with 22 bases lying between them. CDR3 nucleotide sequence: TGTGCCAGCAGCCCATATCCTAAAGGGGAGGTGGCTGAAGCTTTCTTT. This encodes CASSPYPKGEVAEAFF.

The chain couples TRBV9 to TRBJ1-3; D ambiguous. From germline, CDR1 is SGDLS and CDR2 YYNGEE. This CDR3 spans 11 amino acids. Between the trimmed V and J ends, which lost 6 bases and 4 bases, there was a span of 5 bases. The CDR3 region is CASTRGNTIYF. Here the CDR3 DNA reads TGTGCCAGCACGCGGGGAAACACCATATATTTT.

This sequence joins TRBV18 and TRBJ2-3; the D call may be TRBD1 or TRBD2 (5 bases each). The CDR3 runs to 15 residues. Germline V CDR1 and CDR2: KGHSH, LQKENI. Trimming took off 2 bases at V and 4 bases at J, with 13 bases between the two ends. DNA of the CDR3: TGTGCCAGCTCACCAGGGGACCTGAGCCCAGATACGCAGTATTTT. It encodes CASSPGDLSPDTQYF.

Note on this clone: Within the sample, other DNA sequences also encode this same CDR3. This chain uses TRBV7-3 with TRBJ2-3; TRBD2 aligns across 7 bases. This CDR3 has 13 residues. Germline V CDR1 and CDR2: SGHTA, FQGTGA. V lost 5 bases and J lost 3; bases outside the gene matches: 2. CDR3 coding DNA: TGTGCCAGCAGCCTCGGGGGGACAGATACGCAGTATTTT. Its protein product is CASSLGGTDTQYF.

J is TRBJ2-1 and V is TRBV27; 11 bases are shared with TRBD2. In germline, CDR1 is MNHEY, CDR2 SMNVEV (reference sequence). The CDR3 has 17 residues. The ends lost 9 bases at V and 2 bases at J; junction bases unmatched: 12. DNA for the CDR3: TGTGCCAGACTCTTAGCGGGAGGGGGATTAACCTACAATGAGCAGTTCTTC. It specifies CARLLAGGGLTYNEQFF.

In regard to this clone: Different DNA sequences within this sample yield the same CDR3. The gene calls are TRBV9 and TRBJ2-5, with 16 positions matching TRBD2. The V gene end was trimmed by 3 bases and the J gene end by 5 bases; junction bases not matched to a gene: 4. CDR3 length: 16 amino acids. Germline V gene lookup returns CDR1 SGDLS and CDR2 YYNGEE. CDR3 coding DNA: TGTGCCAGCAGCGGGGGACTAGCGGGAGGGCCCGAGACCCAGTACTTC. Translating gives CASSGGLAGGPETQYF.

This chain connects TRBV28 to TRBJ1-3; D is ambiguous. The germline gives CDR1 MDHEN, CDR2 SYDVKM. The CDR3 consists of 14 residues. V was clipped by 6 bases and J by 4 bases, with 13 bases between them. The CDR3 loop is CASREFTRGNTIYF. The DNA of the CDR3 is TGTGCCAGCAGAGAGTTTACGAGGGGAAACACCATATATTTT.

The rearrangement links TRBV29-1 to TRBJ2-1; weak D call: TRBD2 (5 bases). The CDR3 totals 13 residues. CDR1 SQVTM and CDR2 ANQGSEA come from the germline V gene. V lost 3 bases and J 7 bases, leaving 13 bases between the germline ends. The CDR3 bases are TGCAGCGTTGATCTCGGGAAAAGGAATGAGCAGTTCTTC. Translating gives CSVDLGKRNEQFF.

This rearrangement joins TRBV2 to TRBJ2-2; the match to TRBD1 covers 9 bases. The J segment lost 6 bases and the V segment lost 6 bases, leaving 17 bases of the junction unmatched. CDR3 length equals 18 residues. The germline CDR1 and CDR2 sequences are SNHLY and FYNNEI. The CDR3 spells CASRLMVFGTGSPGELFF. DNA of the CDR3: TGTGCCAGCAGGCTGATGGTTTTCGGGACAGGGTCACCCGGGGAGCTGTTTTTT.

The chain recombines TRBV5-1 with TRBJ2-7; 7 nucleotides match TRBD2. CDR3 size: 17 residues. Trimming at V came to 0 bases and at J to 3 bases, leaving 12 bases not matched to a gene. Germline CDR1 reads SGHRS; CDR2 reads YFSETQ. This CDR3 is CASSLGWGAGDLYEQYF. CDR3 bases: TGCGCCAGCAGCTTGGGCTGGGGCGCGGGAGATCTCTACGAGCAGTACTTC.